This entry lists 9 T cell receptor beta chains sequenced from one sample in a study of T cell repertoires in cytomegalovirus infection. TCRdb independently ran MiXCR on the reads; one entry per CDR3 protein. Among fewer than 550,000 distinct CDR3 sequences, around 27% were seen once, and the ten largest hold 13%. The sequenced material came from PBMCs. All receptors derive from a human donor in good health (CMV status not recorded). Some clones in this sample may be carry-over from other donors' samples.

The chain uses TRBV5-8 and TRBJ1-5; D unclear. The V gene's germline CDR1 is SGHTS and CDR2 YDEGEE. The CDR3 covers 14 residues. Trimming left V 5 bases short and J 4 bases short, with 13 bases between. The CDR3 is CASRDPQYNQPQHF. CDR3 coding DNA: TGTGCCAGCAGGGACCCCCAGTATAATCAGCCCCAGCATTTT.

The gene calls are TRBV30 and TRBJ2-3, with D perhaps matching TRBD1 (5 bases). The CDR3 contains 13 residues. The V gene's germline CDR1 is GTSNPN and CDR2 SVGIG (reference sequence). V was cut by 0 bases and J by 6 bases, with 10 bases left in between. The chain's CDR3 is CAWSVQGVDTQYF. The DNA for the CDR3 is TGTGCCTGGAGTGTACAAGGGGTCGATACGCAGTATTTT.

The V and J genes are TRBV6-2 or TRBV6-3 and TRBJ2-3; no reliable D call. V shed 2 bases and J shed 0 bases, with 9 bases lying between them. The CDR3 is 15 residues long. Germline CDR1 and CDR2: MNHEY and SVGEGT. As DNA, the CDR3 is TGTGCCAGCAGTTACCGTCCGGGTAGCACAGATACGCAGTATTTT. Translated, it gives CASSYRPGSTDTQYF.

This clonotype has just a few counts. V and J are TRBV7-9 and TRBJ1-1, with D possibly TRBD1 on 5 matching bases. Between the trimmed V and J ends, which lost 5 bases and 4 bases, there was a span of 14 bases. The CDR3 totals 14 residues. Germline V lookup: CDR1 SEHNR, CDR2 FQNEAQ (reference sequence). DNA of the CDR3: TGTGCCAGCAGCCTCGATATAACAGGCACTGAAGCTTTCTTT. It codes for CASSLDITGTEAFF.

This chain uses TRBV4-1 with TRBJ1-5; 8 bases are a match to TRBD1. The germline CDR1 and CDR2 sequences are MGHRA and YSYEKL. J lost 1 base, V lost 2 bases, and 4 bases had no gene match. The CDR3 is 16 amino acids. This chain's CDR3 is CASSQKTGASNQPQHF. The CDR3 bases are TGCGCCAGCAGCCAAAAGACAGGGGCGAGCAATCAGCCCCAGCATTTT.

This clonotype was seen more than once but under ten times. This rearrangement joins TRBV28 to TRBJ2-7; D is tentatively TRBD1 or TRBD2 (6 bases each). Germline CDR1 reads MDHEN; CDR2 reads SYDVKM. CDR3 length equals 15 residues. V was clipped by 5 bases and J by 4 bases, with 18 bases between them. CDR3 in DNA: TGTGCCAGCAGTGCGTCCAGGGGAGGCTCGTACGAGCAGTACTTC. Protein product: CASSASRGGSYEQYF.

This chain joins TRBV29-1 and TRBJ1-3; D perhaps matches TRBD1 (5 bases). CDR1 and CDR2 (germline): SQVTM, ANQGSEA. Trimming pared 3 bases from V and 1 base from J, leaving 7 bases between. The CDR3 extends over 13 amino acids. The CDR3 DNA follows: TGCAGCGTTGAGGAGGGGTCTGGAAACACCATATATTTT. It is translated as CSVEEGSGNTIYF.

In this sample, this clonotype turned up a few times. The chain couples TRBV6-5 to TRBJ1-4; a possible D gene is TRBD1 (5 bases). The CDR3 spans 15 residues. The germline V and J ends were trimmed by 6 bases and 0 bases, with 11 bases remaining between them. Germline CDR1 and CDR2: MNHEY and SVGAGI. Here the CDR3 DNA reads TGTGCCAGCAGAAGAATGACAGCAACTAATGAAAAACTGTTTTTT. This sequence encodes CASRRMTATNEKLFF.

The rearrangement links TRBV5-1 to TRBJ2-3, with 10 bases aligning to TRBD2. The length of the CDR3 is 18 residues. CDR1 is SGHRS, CDR2 YFSETQ, per germline. V trimming: 4 bases; J trimming: 1 base; junction bases outside the gene matches: 12. DNA of the CDR3: TGCGCCAGCAGCCCCACCAAGACCGGGACTAGCGGCACAGATACGCAGTATTTT. It encodes CASSPTKTGTSGTDTQYF.